This T cell receptor (beta chain) derives from a study of neurological immune-mediated disorders. Study observations and caveats: Across subjects, expanded clones had no CDR3 amino acid sequences in common, pointing to private repertoires in all groups.

This sample's time point: longitudinal time-point 3. Details on this clonotype: Its antigen is as yet unknown.

Per the germline V gene, CDR1 is MGHRA and CDR2 is YSYEKL. The CDR3 runs 16 residues. J gave up 12 bases and V 1 base, and 15 bases lay outside the gene matches. The cDNA came from 5'RACE, which used 10-nucleotide random UMIs. Over 200 million TCR-beta sequences from 15-18 subjects came from every sequencing run. TCRdb fed the 5' RACE reads into MiXCR, producing one record per CDR3 protein. The table records about 99,000 distinct CDR3 sequences, 10% to 11% of them present only once. Sequencing was done on a sample of PBMCs. J is TRBJ2-1 and V is TRBV4-1; TRBD2 matches 7 bases. This receptor was obtained from a female donor with HTLV-1-associated myelopathy (HAM/TSP). In nucleotides, the CDR3 is TGCGCCAGCAGCCAAGGTCCTAGCGGATCCACAGATACGCAGTTCTTC. Amino acids: CASSQGPSGSTDTQFF.